The 7 T cell receptor beta chains given below trace back to one sample, sequenced in a study of OX40 agonist ivuxolimab in advanced cancers. Profiling relied on immunoSEQ multiplex PCR, and the TCRdb table lists in-frame clones only, not all of them. Found here are some 78,000 clones, about 90% of them singletons; the top ten hold 2.5% to 3%. Material: CD4+ or CD8+ T cells sorted from blood, obtained in a trial of the OX40 agonist ivuxolimab. Receptor source: an adult with an advanced solid tumor such as melanoma, head and neck, liver or kidney cancer.

J is TRBJ2-3 and V is TRBV12-5, with D hard to call. From germline, CDR1 is LGHNT and CDR2 FRNRAP. Trimming removed 7 bases at V and 0 bases at J, with 11 bases between. The CDR3 spans 14 residues. CDR3 coding DNA: TGTGCTAGTGCCAAGGGCTTCAGCACAGATACGCAGTATTTT. Translation gives CASAKGFSTDTQYF.

This clone was detected only a few times. The genes are TRBV7-2 and TRBJ1-2; 7 bases match TRBD1. After removal of 5 bases from V and 8 bases from J, the junction contained 11 bases not matched to a gene. This CDR3 spans 14 amino acids. Germline CDR1 reads SGHTA; CDR2 reads FQGNSA. CDR3 protein: CASSTGDRAGGYTF. Written as DNA, the CDR3 is TGTGCCAGCAGCACTGGAGACAGGGCGGGAGGCTACACCTTC.

The V call is TRBV10-3, the J call TRBJ1-4; D call uncertain. This CDR3 is 15 amino acids long. V was clipped by 0 bases and J by 8 bases, with 13 bases between them. Germline V gene lookup returns CDR1 ENHRY and CDR2 SYGVKD. The CDR3 DNA follows: TGTGCCATCAGTGAGTCGCTTCAAGTGGGCGAAAAACTGTTTTTT. Its translation: CAISESLQVGEKLFF.

The chain employs TRBV5-1 and TRBJ2-3; TRBD2 aligns across 11 bases. Germline V gene lookup returns CDR1 SGHRS and CDR2 YFSETQ. CDR3 length equals 16 residues. Trimming at V came to 2 bases and at J to 3 bases, leaving 5 bases not matched to a gene. CDR3 region: CASSLLAGVSTDTQYF. As DNA, the CDR3 is TGCGCCAGCAGCTTACTAGCGGGGGTGTCGACAGATACGCAGTATTTT. The full variable domain, with the rest looked up from reference TRBV5-1 and TRBJ2-3, is KAGVTQTPRYLIKTRGQQVTLSCSPISGHRSVSWYQQTPGQGLQFLFEYFSETQRNKGNFPGRFSGRQFSNSRSEMNVSTLELGDSALYLCASSLLAGVSTDTQYFGPGTRLTVL.

This clone was found a few times. The J gene is TRBJ1-5, the V gene TRBV28, with D possibly TRBD1 on 5 matching bases. From germline, CDR1 is MDHEN and CDR2 SYDVKM. CDR3 length: 12 amino acids. Trimming removed 3 bases at V and 6 bases at J, with 6 bases between. The CDR3 coding sequence is TGTGCCAGCAGTTTCGGGGGTCAGCCCCAGCATTTT. It translates to CASSFGGQPQHF.

The J gene is TRBJ2-7, the V gene TRBV6-1; tentatively, D is TRBD1 (6 bases). V gave up 2 bases and J gave up 5 bases, with 13 bases separating them. CDR1 and CDR2 (germline): MNHNS, SASEGT. The CDR3 extends over 14 amino acids. The CDR3 DNA sequence: TGTGCCAGCAGTGAAAGGTGGGCAGGGGACGAGCAGTACTTC. Its protein is CASSERWAGDEQYF.

This chain joins TRBV18 and TRBJ2-7, with 8 nucleotides matching TRBD1. Germline-derived CDR1 and CDR2 are KGHSH and LQKENI. This CDR3 has 15 residues. V was clipped by 0 bases and J by 4 bases; unmatched bases: 5. The chain's CDR3 is CASSPPNRGTYEQYF. DNA of the CDR3: TGTGCCAGCTCACCACCGAACAGGGGGACGTACGAGCAGTACTTC.